The T cell receptor (beta chain) under discussion was sequenced for a study of T cells expressing NK-cell markers. Overall study: Sequencing covered eight donors, seven HCMV-seropositive and one seronegative. Findings and limits, study-wide: Each of several donors carried dominant NKG2C+ clonotypes accounting for about 1.0-8% of CD8+ T cells. Once again these clonotypes came out on top in the CD3+CD56-NKG2C+ fraction of several donors.

Germline CDR1 is SGHTA and CDR2 is FQGNSA. The CDR3 contains 15 residues. With regard to this clonotype: The antigen is not known.

Making the TCR beta cDNA relied on 5'RACE template switching with UMIs. TCRdb reprocessed the 5' RACE reads and reports one entry per CDR3 protein, with no DNA. This table holds a few hundred thousand distinct CDR3 sequences. The receptor was isolated from a man aged 18-70 years in good health. This chain joins TRBV7-2 and TRBJ1-5; TCRdb returns TRBD1, unconfirmable since there is no DNA. Sequences were obtained from blood T cells: a sorted CD56 or NKG2C T cell subset, CD4+ or CD8+ T cells, or bulk PBMC T cells (not recorded which). CDR3 protein: CASSVRDGGSGPQHF.